The clone carrying this TCR beta chain occurred once. Germline CDR1 SNHLY, CDR2 FYNNEI. With 7 bases clipped from V and 5 bases from J, the junction kept 7 bases outside the gene matches. The length of the CDR3 is 13 residues. This sample is part of a study of technical replicates of blood from several donors. Sequenced by immunoSEQ multiplex PCR; TCRdb stores in-frame clones only, minus some. Here the sample spans around 70,000 clones, 93% being singletons. The receptor was derived from a human donor in good health. This rearrangement joins TRBV2 to TRBJ2-7; 8 nucleotides match TRBD1. Sequencing was done on a sample of T cells isolated from PBMCs. CDR3 nucleotide sequence: TGTGCCAGCATCCCCGGGACAGGCCACGAGCAGTACTTC. Translating gives CASIPGTGHEQYF.